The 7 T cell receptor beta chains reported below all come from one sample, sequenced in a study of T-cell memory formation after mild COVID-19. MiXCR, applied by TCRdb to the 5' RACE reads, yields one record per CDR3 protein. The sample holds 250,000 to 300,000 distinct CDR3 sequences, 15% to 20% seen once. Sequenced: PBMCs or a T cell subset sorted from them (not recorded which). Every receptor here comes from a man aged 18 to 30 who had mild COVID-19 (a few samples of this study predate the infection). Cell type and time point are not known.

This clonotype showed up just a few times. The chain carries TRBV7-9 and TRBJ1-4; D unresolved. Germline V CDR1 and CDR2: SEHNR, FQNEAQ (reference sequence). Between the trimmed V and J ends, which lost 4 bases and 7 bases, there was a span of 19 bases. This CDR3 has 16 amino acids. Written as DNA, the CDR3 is TGTGCCAGCAGCTATTCTGCTGGCCCCCGGAGTGAAAAACTGTTTTTT. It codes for CASSYSAGPRSEKLFF.

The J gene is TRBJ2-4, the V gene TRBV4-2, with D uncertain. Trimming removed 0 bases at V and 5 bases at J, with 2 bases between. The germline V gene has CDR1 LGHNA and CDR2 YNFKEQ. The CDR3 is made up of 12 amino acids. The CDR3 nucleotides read TGTGCCAGCAGCCAAGAACAAAACATTCAGTACTTC. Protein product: CASSQEQNIQYF.

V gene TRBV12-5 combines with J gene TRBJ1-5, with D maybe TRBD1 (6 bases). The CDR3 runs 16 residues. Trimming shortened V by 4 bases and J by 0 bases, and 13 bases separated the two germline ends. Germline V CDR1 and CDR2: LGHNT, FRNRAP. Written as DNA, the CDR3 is TGTGCTAGTGGTTCCTGGGGGCATGATAGCAATCAGCCCCAGCATTTT. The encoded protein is CASGSWGHDSNQPQHF.

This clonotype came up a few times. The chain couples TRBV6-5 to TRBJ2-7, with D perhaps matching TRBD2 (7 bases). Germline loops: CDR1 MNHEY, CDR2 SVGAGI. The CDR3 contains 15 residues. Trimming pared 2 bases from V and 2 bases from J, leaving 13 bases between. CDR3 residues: CASSYQRGAAYEQYV. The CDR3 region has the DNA TGTGCCAGCAGTTACCAACGGGGGGCGGCCTACGAGCAGTACGTC.

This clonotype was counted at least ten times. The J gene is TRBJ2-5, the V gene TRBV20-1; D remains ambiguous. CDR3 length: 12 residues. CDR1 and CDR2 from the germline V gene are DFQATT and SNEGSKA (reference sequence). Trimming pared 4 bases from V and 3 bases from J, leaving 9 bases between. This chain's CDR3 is CSATWVEETQYF. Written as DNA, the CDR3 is TGCAGTGCTACGTGGGTTGAAGAGACCCAGTACTTC.

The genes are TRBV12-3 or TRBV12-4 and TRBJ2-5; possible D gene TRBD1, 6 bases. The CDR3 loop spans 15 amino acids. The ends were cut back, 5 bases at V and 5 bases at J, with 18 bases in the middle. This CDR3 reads CASSPLTGTGETQYF. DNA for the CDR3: TGTGCCAGCAGTCCCCTCACAGGGACCGGGGAGACCCAGTACTTC.

The CDR3 spells CAIRTNTGLGAFF. The CDR3 DNA is TGTGCCATCAGAACTAACACAGGTTTAGGAGCTTTCTTT. J is TRBJ1-1 and V is TRBV10-3; D may be TRBD1 (5 bases). CDR1 is ENHRY, CDR2 SYGVKD, per germline. The CDR3 is made up of 13 amino acids. V lost 6 bases, J lost 10 bases, and 18 bases lay in between.